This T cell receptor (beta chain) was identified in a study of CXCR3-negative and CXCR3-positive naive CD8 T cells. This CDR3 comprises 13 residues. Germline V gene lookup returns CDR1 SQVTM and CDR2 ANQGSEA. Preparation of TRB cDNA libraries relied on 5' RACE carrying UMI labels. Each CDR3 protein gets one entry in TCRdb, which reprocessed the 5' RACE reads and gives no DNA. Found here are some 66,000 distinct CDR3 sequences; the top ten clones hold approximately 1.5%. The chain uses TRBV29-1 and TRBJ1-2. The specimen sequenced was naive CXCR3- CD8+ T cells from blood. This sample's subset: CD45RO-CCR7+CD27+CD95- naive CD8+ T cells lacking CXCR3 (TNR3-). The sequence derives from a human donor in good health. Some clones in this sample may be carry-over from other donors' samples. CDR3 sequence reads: CSVELRQNYGYTF.